These T cell receptor beta chains were read from a single sample in a study of spatial heterogeneity in lung cancer. TCRdb ran MiXCR on the 5' RACE reads and lists one entry per CDR3 protein. The sample has 55,000 to 70,000 distinct CDR3 sequences, 6.3% seen once. Sample: PBMCs, taken at surgery. The receptors come from a female donor with early-stage non-small cell lung cancer. The conserved cysteine and the conserved F or W are not part of the CDR3 here. The size entry is marked missing in some rows and otherwise reads once, few, many or a size class.

cdr3_length: 14; clone_size: many; v_call: TRBV10-2; j_call: TRBJ2-7; cdr3_aa: ASGGSASGNPYEQY
cdr3_length: 13; clone_size: many; v_call: TRBV19; j_call: TRBJ2-6; cdr3_aa: ASFDRTSGANVLT
cdr3_length: 15; clone_size: -; v_call: TRBV6-2/TRBV6-3; j_call: TRBJ2-7; cdr3_aa: ASSANPGRGYLYEQY
cdr3_length: 13; clone_size: many; v_call: TRBV6-5; j_call: TRBJ2-3; cdr3_aa: ASSATSGRIDTQY
cdr3_length: 12; clone_size: many; v_call: TRBV5-1; j_call: TRBJ2-7; cdr3_aa: ASSPSGSPYEQY
cdr3_length: 13; clone_size: many; v_call: TRBV5-6; j_call: TRBJ1-1; cdr3_aa: ASSLAVTENTEAF
cdr3_length: 15; clone_size: few; v_call: TRBV2; j_call: TRBJ2-2; cdr3_aa: ASSSRTSGVNTGELF
cdr3_length: 13; clone_size: -; v_call: TRBV27; j_call: TRBJ2-3; cdr3_aa: ASSLQVPSTDTQY
cdr3_length: 12; clone_size: many; v_call: TRBV20-1; j_call: TRBJ1-3; cdr3_aa: SVPDSLSGNTIY
cdr3_length: 15; clone_size: -; v_call: TRBV5-1; j_call: TRBJ2-1; cdr3_aa: ASSQDRAGGSYNEQF
cdr3_length: 14; clone_size: many; v_call: TRBV2; j_call: TRBJ2-1; cdr3_aa: ASSRGLGTSYNEQF
cdr3_length: 12; clone_size: many; v_call: TRBV12-3/TRBV12-4; j_call: TRBJ2-7; cdr3_aa: ASSLSGSSDEQY
cdr3_length: 12; clone_size: -; v_call: TRBV20-1; j_call: TRBJ1-3; cdr3_aa: SASGEEPGNTIY
cdr3_length: 17; clone_size: many; v_call: TRBV6-1; j_call: TRBJ2-7; cdr3_aa: ASSEPDPRLADLTYEQY
cdr3_length: 12; clone_size: medium-sized; v_call: TRBV20-1; j_call: TRBJ1-4; cdr3_aa: SASRGSESGKLF
cdr3_length: 12; clone_size: -; v_call: TRBV5-6; j_call: TRBJ2-7; cdr3_aa: ASSRMGQTYEQY
cdr3_length: 13; clone_size: many; v_call: TRBV6-6; j_call: TRBJ2-1; cdr3_aa: ASSYPSGANNEQF
cdr3_length: 12; clone_size: few; v_call: TRBV5-5; j_call: TRBJ2-3; cdr3_aa: ASTHGTSTDTQY
cdr3_length: 16; clone_size: -; v_call: TRBV27; j_call: TRBJ1-4; cdr3_aa: PSSLLSQAVGTNEKLF
cdr3_length: 11; clone_size: many; v_call: TRBV5-1; j_call: TRBJ1-2; cdr3_aa: ASSSGQGNGYT
cdr3_length: 12; clone_size: -; v_call: TRBV24-1; j_call: TRBJ1-1; cdr3_aa: ATSSAGMNTEAF
cdr3_length: 14; clone_size: few; v_call: TRBV5-1; j_call: TRBJ2-5; cdr3_aa: ASSFFGQGAEETQY
cdr3_length: 14; clone_size: few; v_call: TRBV29-1; j_call: TRBJ2-1; cdr3_aa: SVEDFSGSSYNEQF
cdr3_length: 13; clone_size: few; v_call: TRBV12-3/TRBV12-4; j_call: TRBJ2-3; cdr3_aa: ASSWTSGGSDTQY
cdr3_length: 10; clone_size: -; v_call: TRBV30; j_call: TRBJ1-2; cdr3_aa: AWSGGNYGYT
cdr3_length: 14; clone_size: many; v_call: TRBV7-3; j_call: TRBJ2-3; cdr3_aa: ASSLRRGGRTDTQY
cdr3_length: 11; clone_size: few; v_call: TRBV20-1; j_call: TRBJ2-7; cdr3_aa: SARRAGLYEQY
cdr3_length: 16; clone_size: few; v_call: TRBV12-3/TRBV12-4; j_call: TRBJ2-6; cdr3_aa: ASSAVDRRLLGANVLT
cdr3_length: 13; clone_size: -; v_call: TRBV20-1; j_call: TRBJ1-5; cdr3_aa: SASPPGMINQPQH
cdr3_length: 11; clone_size: few; v_call: TRBV5-1; j_call: TRBJ1-5; cdr3_aa: ASSLEGYQPQH
cdr3_length: 13; clone_size: few; v_call: TRBV12-3/TRBV12-4; j_call: TRBJ1-2; cdr3_aa: ASSFGPPANYGYT
cdr3_length: 17; clone_size: many; v_call: TRBV28; j_call: TRBJ2-7; cdr3_aa: ASRKYPGLAGGFSYEQY
cdr3_length: 12; clone_size: many; v_call: TRBV7-9; j_call: TRBJ1-3; cdr3_aa: ASSLGQSGNTIY
cdr3_length: 12; clone_size: -; v_call: TRBV24-1; j_call: TRBJ2-5; cdr3_aa: ATSDFGNQETQY
cdr3_length: 13; clone_size: many; v_call: TRBV5-8; j_call: TRBJ2-5; cdr3_aa: ASSLMGAKLETQY
cdr3_length: 17; clone_size: many; v_call: TRBV4-2; j_call: TRBJ2-3; cdr3_aa: ASSQHPPPDGGSTDTQY
cdr3_length: 15; clone_size: -; v_call: TRBV24-1; j_call: TRBJ2-3; cdr3_aa: ATSGLRQGARTDTQY
cdr3_length: 12; clone_size: few; v_call: TRBV7-2; j_call: TRBJ1-2; cdr3_aa: ASSSYGAYYGYT
cdr3_length: 14; clone_size: many; v_call: TRBV28; j_call: TRBJ2-7; cdr3_aa: ASSSGLAGGPSEQY
cdr3_length: 14; clone_size: many; v_call: TRBV28; j_call: TRBJ2-2; cdr3_aa: ASSSPRTGNTGELF